The sequence of this T cell receptor (beta chain) was determined in a study of shared clonotypes between healthy human individuals. Repertoires were generated with immunoSEQ multiplex PCR, while TCRdb's copy carries only in-frame clones and drops some. The sample includes more than 2 million clones, nearly 97% of them seen just once. CDR1 and CDR2 (germline): SGHDT, YYEEEE. This CDR3 contains 12 residues. General study results and limits: A limitation of the genetic and exposure-history diversity represented arose from few donors.

With respect to this clone: Its antigen is still unknown. One junction end disagrees with the germline gene, perhaps due to a read error.

The chain combines TRBV5-6 with TRBJ2-1, with 8 bases matching TRBD2. This TCR derives from a man between 18 and 35 years old in good health. Source material: naive CD4+ T cells sorted from blood. Subset in this sample: CD45RA+ positively selected. CDR3 in DNA: TGTGCCAGCAGCGCGGGACCTCCCGGGGGGGTCTTC. Its translation: CASSAGPPGGVF.